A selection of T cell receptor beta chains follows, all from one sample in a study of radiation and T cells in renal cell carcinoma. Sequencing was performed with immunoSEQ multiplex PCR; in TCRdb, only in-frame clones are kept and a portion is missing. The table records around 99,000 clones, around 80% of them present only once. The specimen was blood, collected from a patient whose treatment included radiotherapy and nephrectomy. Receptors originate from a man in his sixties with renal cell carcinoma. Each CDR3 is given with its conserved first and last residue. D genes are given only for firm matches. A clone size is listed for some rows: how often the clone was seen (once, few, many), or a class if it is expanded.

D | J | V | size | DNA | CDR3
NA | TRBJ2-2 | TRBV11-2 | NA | TGTGCCAGCAGCTCGGAGGGGGGGAGCACCGGGGAGCTGTTTTTT | CASSSEGGSTGELFF
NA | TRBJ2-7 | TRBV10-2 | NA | TGCGCCAGCACCCGGGCCGCGCCCTACGAGCAGTACTTC | CASTRAAPYEQYF
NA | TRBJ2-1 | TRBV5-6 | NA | TGTGCCAGCAGCAAGGACCCCAGGGGCTCCTACAATGAGCAGTTCTTC | CASSKDPRGSYNEQFF
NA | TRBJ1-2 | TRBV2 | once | TGTGCCAGCAGTGAAGCGCTGGAGGGCTATGGCTACACCTTC | CASSEALEGYGYTF
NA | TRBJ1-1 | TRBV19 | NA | TGTGCCAGTAGTCCCAGGCGGGGGGGCTCGGCTGAAGCTTTCTTT | CASSPRRGGSAEAFF
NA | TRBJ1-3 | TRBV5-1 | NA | TGCGCCAGCAGCGATCCCGGACAGAACTCTGGAAACACCATATATTTT | CASSDPGQNSGNTIYF
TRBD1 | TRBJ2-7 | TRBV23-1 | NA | TGCGCCAGCAGTCTCCCCTGCGCGGACAGGATTCTGTACGAGCAGTACTTC | CASSLPCADRILYEQYF
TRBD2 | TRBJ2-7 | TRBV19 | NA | TGTGCCAGTAGTATAGACCTGGCGTGGGCGGGGGTTCTCTTGCGGGAGTTTTTCGAGCAGTACTTC | CASSIDLAWAGVLLREFFEQYF
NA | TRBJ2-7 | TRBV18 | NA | TGTGCCAGCTCCCCCCTATCGTTACCCTACGAGCAGTACTTC | CASSPLSLPYEQYF
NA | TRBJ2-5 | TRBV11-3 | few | TGTGCCAGCAGCCAATCAAGTCAAGAGACCCAGTACTTC | CASSQSSQETQYF
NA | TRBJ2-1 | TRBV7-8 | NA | TGTGCCAGCAGCCGCCGGGCCTACAATGAGCAGTTCTTC | CASSRRAYNEQFF
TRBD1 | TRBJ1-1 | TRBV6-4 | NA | TGTGCCAGCAGTGCGGGACAGGGGGCGAACACTGAAGCTTTCTTT | CASSAGQGANTEAFF
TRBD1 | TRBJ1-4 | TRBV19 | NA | TGTGCCAGTACCCCGGGACAGGGCCATAATGAAAAACTGTTTTTT | CASTPGQGHNEKLFF
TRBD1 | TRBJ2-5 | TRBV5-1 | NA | TGCGCCAGCAGCTTGGCAGGGGGAGAGACCCAGTACTTC | CASSLAGGETQYF
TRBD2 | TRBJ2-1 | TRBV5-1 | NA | TGCGCCAGCAGCTCTCCTAGCGGAATCAGCTCCTACAATGAGCAGTTCTTC | CASSSPSGISSYNEQFF
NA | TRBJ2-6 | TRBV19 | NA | TGTGCCAGTAGAAAGTGGTGGCAGGGGGGCTCTGGGGCCAACGTCCTGACTTTC | CASRKWWQGGSGANVLTF
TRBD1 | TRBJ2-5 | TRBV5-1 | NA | TGCGCCAGTTCTGACAGGGGGCTTCAGGAGACCCAGTACTTC | CASSDRGLQETQYF
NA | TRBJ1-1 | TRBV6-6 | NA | TGTGCCAGTCAGCCTGTGAGTGGGTTGAACACTGAAGCTTTCTTT | CASQPVSGLNTEAFF
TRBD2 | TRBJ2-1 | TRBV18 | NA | TGTGCCAGCTCACCACGGGAAGCGGGAGGCTTTAATGAGCAGTTCTTC | CASSPREAGGFNEQFF
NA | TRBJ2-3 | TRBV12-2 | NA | TGTGCAAGTCGCTCGTTGGAGACCAGGGTGTCCGACACAGATACGCAGTATTTT | CASRSLETRVSDTDTQYF
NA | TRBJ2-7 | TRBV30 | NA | TGTGCTGCCGGCTCCCACGATGGGCGCTACGAGCAGTACTTC | CAAGSHDGRYEQYF
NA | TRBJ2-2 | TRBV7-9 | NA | TGTGCCAGCAGCTGGGAGGCTCTCGGGGAGCTGTTTTTT | CASSWEALGELFF
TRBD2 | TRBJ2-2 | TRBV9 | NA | TGTGCCAGCAGCGTCCGGACTAGCTTTGGGGAGCTGTTTTTT | CASSVRTSFGELFF
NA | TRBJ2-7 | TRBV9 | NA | TGTGCCAGCAGTCCCCGTTTCTCCCACTACGAGCAGTACTTC | CASSPRFSHYEQYF
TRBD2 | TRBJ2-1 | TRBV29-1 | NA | TGCAGCGCCTCTCCGGGACTAGCGGGAAGGTACAATGAGCAGTTCTTC | CSASPGLAGRYNEQFF
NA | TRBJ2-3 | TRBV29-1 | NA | TGCAGCGTTGAAGCGGGAAGCACAGATACGCAGTATTTT | CSVEAGSTDTQYF
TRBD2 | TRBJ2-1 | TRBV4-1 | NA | TGCGCCAGCAGCCAAGGCGGCGGGAGGGATTACAATGAGCAGTTCTTC | CASSQGGGRDYNEQFF
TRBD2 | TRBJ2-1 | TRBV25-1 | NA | TGTGCCAGCAGTGAGACTAGCGGGAGGCCAAATGAGCAGTTCTTC | CASSETSGRPNEQFF
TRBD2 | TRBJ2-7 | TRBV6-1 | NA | TGTGCCAGCAGCGCACTAGCGGCTTCCTACGAGCAGTACTTC | CASSALAASYEQYF